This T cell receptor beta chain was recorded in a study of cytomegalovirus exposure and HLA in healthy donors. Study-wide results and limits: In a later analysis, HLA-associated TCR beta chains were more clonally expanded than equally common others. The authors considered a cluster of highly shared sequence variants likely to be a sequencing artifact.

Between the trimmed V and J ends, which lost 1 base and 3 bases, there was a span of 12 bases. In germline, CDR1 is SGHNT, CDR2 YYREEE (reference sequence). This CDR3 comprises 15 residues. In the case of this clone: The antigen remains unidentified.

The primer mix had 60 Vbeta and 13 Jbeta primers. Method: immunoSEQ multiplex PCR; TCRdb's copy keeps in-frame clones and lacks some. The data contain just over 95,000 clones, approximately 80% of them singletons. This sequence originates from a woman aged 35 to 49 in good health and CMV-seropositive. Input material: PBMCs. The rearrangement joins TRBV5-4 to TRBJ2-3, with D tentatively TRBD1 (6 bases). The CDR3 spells CASSLLGAATDTQYF. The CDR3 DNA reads TGTGCCAGCAGCTTGTTGGGGGCGGCTACAGATACGCAGTATTTT.